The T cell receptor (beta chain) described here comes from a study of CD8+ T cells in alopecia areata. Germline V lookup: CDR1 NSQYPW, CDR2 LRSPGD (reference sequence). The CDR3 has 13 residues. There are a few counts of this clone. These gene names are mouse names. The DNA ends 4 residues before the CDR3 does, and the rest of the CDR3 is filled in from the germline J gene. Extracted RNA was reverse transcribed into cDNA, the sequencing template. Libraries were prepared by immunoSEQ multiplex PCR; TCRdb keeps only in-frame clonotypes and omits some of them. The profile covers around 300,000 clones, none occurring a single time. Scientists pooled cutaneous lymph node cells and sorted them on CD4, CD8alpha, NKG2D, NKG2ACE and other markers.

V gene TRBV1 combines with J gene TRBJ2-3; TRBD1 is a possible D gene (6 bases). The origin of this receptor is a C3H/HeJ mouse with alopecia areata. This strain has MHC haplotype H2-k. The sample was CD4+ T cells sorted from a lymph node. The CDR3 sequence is CTCSARDKETLYF. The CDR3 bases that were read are TGCACCTGCAGTGCCCGGGACAAAGAA.